This T cell receptor (beta chain) was profiled in a study of metastatic and nonmetastatic thyroid tumors. Study at large: Across peripheral blood and tumor or nodule tissue samples taken from malignant and benign thyroid patients, the repertoires were compared with one another. Study-wide findings and caveats: Malignant thyroid tumors reportedly had TCR beta diversity that was significantly higher than in benign nodules, in blood and tumor.

This clone was counted a few times. The antigen is not known. The authors' processing: Across clinicopathological groups, CDR3 differences served as the basis for building a distant-metastasis classifier for papillary thyroid cancer. With MiXCR, TCRdb called clones anew from the PCR reads. TCRdb, rather than the study authors, made the V and J calls. The sample has roughly 61,000 clones, approximately 4.1% seen once. Before thyroid surgery, none of the patients had received any treatment. Sequenced sample: blood. The receptor's source is a female donor with papillary thyroid cancer or a benign thyroid nodule (not recorded which). Some clones in this sample may be carry-over from other donors' samples.

The CDR3 DNA reads as TGTGCCACCAGCAGATCCACATCGATCGAGCAGTTCTTC. This sequence encodes CATSRSTSIEQFF. This chain joins TRBV15 and TRBJ2-1; D unresolved. This CDR3 is 13 amino acids long. From germline, CDR1 is LNHNV and CDR2 YYDKDF (reference sequence). With 2 bases removed from V and 10 bases from J, the gap between germline ends came to 12 bases.